Each of the 4 T cell receptor beta chains below was sequenced from the same sample in a study of OX40 agonist ivuxolimab in advanced cancers. The method was immunoSEQ multiplex PCR; TCRdb's version includes in-frame clones alone and lacks a portion of them. Among about 60,000 clones, around 93% were seen once, and the ten largest hold roughly 19%. The sample was CD4+ or CD8+ T cells sorted from blood, taken in a trial of the OX40 agonist ivuxolimab. All receptors derive from an adult with an advanced solid tumor such as melanoma, head and neck, liver or kidney cancer.

The chain has TRBV11-3 and TRBJ2-6, with D possibly TRBD1 on 5 matching bases. Germline values: CDR1 SGHNT, CDR2 YENEEA. There are 16 residues in the CDR3. V lost 3 bases, J lost 0 bases, and 9 bases lay in between. The DNA for the CDR3 is TGTGCCAGCAGCTTCCTGGACAACTCTGGGGCCAACGTCCTGACTTTC. Its translation is CASSFLDNSGANVLTF. Based on the CDR3 plus reference TRBV11-3 and TRBJ2-6, the full variable domain is EAGVVQSPRYKIIEKKQPVAFWCNPISGHNTLYWYLQNLGQGPELLIRYENEEAVDDSQLPKDRFSAERLKGVDSTLKIQPAELGDSAVYLCASSFLDNSGANVLTFGAGSRLTVL.

The chain uses TRBV6-5 and TRBJ2-1; D unresolved. This CDR3 has 13 amino acids. V dropped 4 bases and J dropped 7 bases, with 11 bases sitting between them. Germline loops: CDR1 MNHEY, CDR2 SVGAGI. CDR3 DNA sequence: TGTGCCAGCAGTTTTATGGGTACTAATGAGCAGTTCTTC. This codes for CASSFMGTNEQFF.

The chain combines TRBV13 with TRBJ1-4, with D unclear. The CDR3 sequence is 16 residues long. Germline loops: CDR1 PRHDT, CDR2 FYEKMQ (reference sequence). Trimming removed 0 bases from V and 2 bases from J, with 10 bases in between. The CDR3 region is CASSLGGRPTNEKLFF. In nucleotides, the CDR3 is TGTGCCAGCAGCTTAGGGGGAAGGCCGACTAATGAAAAACTGTTTTTT.

The chain has TRBV7-9 and TRBJ1-1, with 7 bases lining up with TRBD1. Germline V gene sequence: CDR1 SEHNR, CDR2 FQNEAQ (reference sequence). This CDR3 spans 14 amino acids. J gave up 6 bases and V 3 bases, and 7 bases lay outside the gene matches. The CDR3 region is CASSLADRVPEAFF. CDR3 coding DNA: TGTGCCAGCAGCTTGGCCGACAGGGTGCCTGAAGCTTTCTTT.